This T cell receptor (beta chain) came from a study of shared clonotypes between healthy human individuals. About the research overall: CD4 naive and CD4 memory each took three plates per donor, while CD8 naive took two and CD8 memory one.

Repertoires were generated with immunoSEQ multiplex PCR, while TCRdb's copy carries only in-frame clones and drops some. Of a few million clones listed, more than 90% were seen once; the top ten hold 0.13%. CD45RA-negative memory and CD45RA+ naive subsets were split from the CD4+ cells. Germline V lookup: CDR1 SGHVS, CDR2 FNYEAQ. The CDR3 is 14 residues long. Trimming shortened V by 3 bases and J by 1 base, and 7 bases separated the two germline ends. The source of this sequence is a man younger than 30 in good health. Sequencing was done on a sample of naive CD4+ T cells sorted from blood. The subset was: CD45RA+ positively selected. The rearrangement uses TRBV7-6 and TRBJ1-5, with D maybe TRBD1 (5 bases). The CDR3 spells CASSLAGSNQPQHF. In DNA, the CDR3 is TGTGCCAGCAGCTTGGCAGGGAGCAATCAGCCCCAGCATTTT. Complete variable domain (other parts from reference TRBV7-6 and TRBJ1-5): GAGVSQSPRYKVTKRGQDVALRCDPISGHVSLYWYRQALGQGPEFLTYFNYEAQQDKSGLPNDRFSAERPEGSISTLTIQRTEQRDSAMYRCASSLAGSNQPQHFGDGTRLSIL.